The 26 T cell receptor beta chains below all came from one sample that was sequenced in a study of T-cell reconstitution after alpha-beta-depleted transplantation in children. Unique molecular identifiers tagged the TCRbeta library. TCRdb passed the PCR reads through MiXCR, listing each CDR3 protein once. The sample holds 900,000 or so distinct CDR3 sequences, around 15% seen once. The sample here was PBMCs, mostly from graft donor cells, taken 360 days after TCRalphabeta/CD19-depleted stem cell transplant. These TCRs come from a male patient under 18 who had a stem cell transplant for acute lymphoblastic leukemia, so the T cells may come from the graft donor.

This chain connects TRBV20-1 to TRBJ1-4; D uncertain. This CDR3 region has 14 residues. The germline gives CDR1 DFQATT, CDR2 SNEGSKA (reference sequence). The V end lost 5 bases, the J end lost 7 bases, and 17 bases lay between the germline ends. The CDR3 DNA is TGCAGTGCTTCGGACCCACGCTCGGGTGAAAAACTGTTTTTT. Translation gives CSASDPRSGEKLFF.

This clonotype was detected only a few times. V and J are TRBV21-1 and TRBJ1-5. TRBV21-1 is marked as a pseudogene. The CDR3 covers 15 residues. The CDR3 sequence: CASSIRSSPNQPQHF. The CDR3 nucleotides read TGTGCCAGCAGCATCCGATCAAGCCCCAATCAGCCCCAGCATTTT.

This clonotype was counted at least ten times. The chain uses TRBV6-5 and TRBJ2-1; 10 nucleotides match TRBD1. The germline V gene has CDR1 MNHEY and CDR2 SVGAGI. CDR3 size: 16 residues. J gave up 4 bases and V 4 bases, and 7 bases lay outside the gene matches. In DNA, the CDR3 is TGTGCCAGCAGTTCCCCCGGGACAGGGGTTTACAATGAGCAGTTCTTC. Amino acids: CASSSPGTGVYNEQFF.

This clonotype was counted between two and nine times. The V and J genes are TRBV5-1 and TRBJ1-1, with 7 bases that match TRBD1. CDR3 length equals 15 residues. From germline, CDR1 is SGHRS and CDR2 YFSETQ. Trimming cost V 3 bases and J 1 base; bases outside gene matches: 6. As DNA, the CDR3 is TGCGCCAGCAGCTCCCCGACAGGGCGGAACACTGAAGCTTTCTTT. Its translation is CASSSPTGRNTEAFF. Together with reference TRBV5-1 and TRBJ1-1, the CDR3 gives the full variable domain: KAGVTQTPRYLIKTRGQQVTLSCSPISGHRSVSWYQQTPGQGLQFLFEYFSETQRNKGNFPGRFSGRQFSNSRSEMNVSTLELGDSALYLCASSSPTGRNTEAFFGQGTRLTVV.

The CDR3 loop reads CSAVSGRAYEQYF. CDR3 in DNA: TGCAGTGCTGTAAGCGGGAGGGCCTACGAGCAGTACTTC. This sequence joins TRBV20-1 and TRBJ2-7, with 10 bases that match TRBD2. Trimming took 5 bases from V and 2 from J; bases not matched to a gene: 3. The germline gives CDR1 DFQATT, CDR2 SNEGSKA (reference sequence). The CDR3 is 13 amino acids.

This chain uses TRBV7-9 with TRBJ1-5; unclear D gene. Germline V gene data show CDR1 as SEHNR and CDR2 as FQNEAQ (reference sequence). The CDR3 runs 13 residues. V was pared by 5 bases and J by 0 bases, with 5 bases between. CDR3 residues: CASSAYSNQPQHF. The CDR3 DNA sequence: TGTGCCAGCAGCGCGTATAGCAATCAGCCCCAGCATTTT.

This clonotype came up once. The V gene is TRBV27, the J gene TRBJ1-2; a weak D match, TRBD1 (5 bases). Germline assignment: CDR1 MNHEY and CDR2 SMNVEV (reference sequence). The CDR3 extends over 16 amino acids. Trimming pared 6 bases from V and 2 bases from J, leaving 19 bases between. The CDR3 loop reads CASSPLRVGGNYGYTF. CDR3 coding DNA: TGTGCCAGCAGCCCTCTACGGGTGGGGGGGAACTATGGCTACACCTTC.

Details on this clonotype: A junction end diverges from the germline sequence, so it may reflect a read error. CDR3 coding DNA: TGTGCCAGCAGGGACCTGGCCTTGGGTTTC. The encoded protein is CASRDLALGF. The gene calls are TRBV12-3 or TRBV12-4 and TRBJ2-5; the D is unclear. The CDR3 sequence is 10 residues long.

CDR3 region: CAIRDRRNEQFF. The CDR3 DNA reads TGTGCCATCAGGGACAGGAGGAATGAGCAGTTCTTC. The V call is TRBV10-3, the J call TRBJ2-1, with 7 nucleotides matching TRBD1. With V trimmed by 6 bases and J by 7 bases, 3 bases remained unmatched. The CDR3 runs 12 residues. CDR1 is ENHRY and CDR2 is SYGVKD in the germline V gene.

Points on this clonotype: At one of its ends the junction is not consistent with the germline gene, which may arise from a read error. The chain links TRBV12-3 or TRBV12-4 to TRBJ1-6; D uncertain. The CDR3 totals 13 residues. The DNA of the CDR3 is TGTGCCAGCAGGGGTGCGGCCAATTCGCCCCTCCACTTT. Residues: CASRGAANSPLHF.

This sequence joins TRBV12-3 or TRBV12-4 and TRBJ2-1; 9 bases map to TRBD1. The junction had 6 bases not matched to a gene; V was cut back by 9 bases and J by 15 bases. The CDR3 runs 10 residues. As DNA, the CDR3 is TGTGCCAGGCGGACAGGGGCACCGTTCTTC. The encoded protein is CARRTGAPFF.

The table lists this clonotype with many counts. This sequence joins TRBV5-1 and TRBJ2-1; 9 nucleotides match TRBD1. Germline loops: CDR1 SGHRS, CDR2 YFSETQ. The J segment lost 8 bases and the V segment lost 3 bases, leaving 3 bases of the junction unmatched. The CDR3 has 13 amino acids. As DNA, the CDR3 is TGCGCCAGCAGCTGGGGACAGGGCGATGAGCAGTTCTTC. Translating it yields CASSWGQGDEQFF. The full variable domain, its missing parts supplied by reference TRBV5-1 and TRBJ2-1, is KAGVTQTPRYLIKTRGQQVTLSCSPISGHRSVSWYQQTPGQGLQFLFEYFSETQRNKGNFPGRFSGRQFSNSRSEMNVSTLELGDSALYLCASSWGQGDEQFFGPGTRLTVL.

The chain joins TRBV4-2 to TRBJ2-5; D possibly matches TRBD1 or TRBD2 (6 bases each). CDR3 length equals 18 residues. Germline V gene data show CDR1 as LGHNA and CDR2 as YNFKEQ. Trimming removed 5 bases at V and 1 base at J, with 23 bases between. The DNA for the CDR3 is TGTGCCAGCAGCTCCACCGCCCCGGGAGAGGGGGGCCAAGAGACCCAGTACTTC. It is translated as CASSSTAPGEGGQETQYF.

In this sample, this clonotype turned up a few times. V and J are TRBV20-1 and TRBJ2-5; D not certain. Trimming left V 2 bases short and J 5 bases short, with 12 bases between. The CDR3 spans 13 residues. Germline values: CDR1 DFQATT, CDR2 SNEGSKA (reference sequence). Here the CDR3 DNA reads TGCAGTGCTAGACTACTCCCTGGGGAGACCCAGTACTTC. It codes for CSARLLPGETQYF.

This clonotype has more than one count but fewer than ten. The chain couples TRBV3-1 to TRBJ2-1; 10 bases agree with TRBD2. In germline, CDR1 is LGHDT, CDR2 YNNKEL (reference sequence). V lost 1 base to trimming and J lost 7 bases; unmatched junction nucleotides: 7. This CDR3 comprises 16 residues. The CDR3 is CASSQVGASGSNEQFF. The DNA of the CDR3 is TGTGCCAGCAGCCAAGTGGGGGCTAGCGGGAGTAATGAGCAGTTCTTC.

This clonotype was counted many times. The chain carries TRBV7-2 and TRBJ2-1; maybe TRBD2 (6 bases). V lost 1 base and J 0 bases, leaving 10 bases between the germline ends. The germline CDR1 and CDR2 sequences are SGHTA and FQGNSA. The CDR3 extends over 16 amino acids. CDR3 protein: CASSLVAGLSYNEQFF. The DNA of the CDR3 is TGTGCCAGCAGCTTAGTGGCGGGGCTCTCCTACAATGAGCAGTTCTTC.

The chain joins TRBV19 to TRBJ2-1; 12 nucleotides align to TRBD2. After removal of 3 bases from V and 4 bases from J, the junction contained 4 bases not matched to a gene. The CDR3 is made up of 16 amino acids. Germline V gives CDR1 LNHDA, CDR2 SQIVND (reference sequence). DNA of the CDR3: TGTGCCAGTAGTATCCAGACTAGCGGGAGATACAATGAGCAGTTCTTC. Its protein product is CASSIQTSGRYNEQFF.

This clonotype was found a few times. V is TRBV7-2 and J is TRBJ2-7, with TRBD1 as a possible D gene (6 bases). Per germline, CDR1 SGHTA and CDR2 FQGNSA. The length of the CDR3 is 14 residues. V was pared by 7 bases and J by 2 bases, with 15 bases between. The CDR3 sequence: CASIPRGYPYEQYF. In nucleotides, the CDR3 is TGTGCCAGCATCCCAAGGGGGTATCCCTACGAGCAGTACTTC. The complete variable domain, with remaining parts taken from reference TRBV7-2 and TRBJ2-7, reads GAGVSQSPSNKVTEKGKDVELRCDPISGHTALYWYRQSLGQGLEFLIYFQGNSAPDKSGLPSDRFSAERTGGSVSTLTIQRTQQEDSAVYLCASIPRGYPYEQYFGPGTRLTVT.

This clonotype was seen a few times. The CDR3 region is CASASGQSYEQYF. The CDR3 DNA sequence: TGTGCCAGCGCTTCTGGACAGTCCTACGAGCAGTACTTC. This chain links TRBV5-6 with TRBJ2-7, with D possibly matching TRBD1 (6 bases). Trimming left V 7 bases short and J 1 base short, with 12 bases between. CDR3 length: 13 residues. Germline loops: CDR1 SGHDT, CDR2 YYEEEE.

This sequence joins TRBV2 and TRBJ2-4, with D unresolved. The CDR3 spans 14 residues. The germline CDR1 and CDR2 sequences are SNHLY and FYNNEI. V shed 7 bases and J shed 4 bases, with 14 bases lying between them. CDR3 DNA sequence: TGTGCCAGCACCCCTGTGGTGGGGAAAAACATTCAGTACTTC. Its translation: CASTPVVGKNIQYF.

J is TRBJ2-7 and V is TRBV11-2, with D possibly matching TRBD1 (6 bases). The CDR3 is made up of 16 amino acids. V lost 2 bases, J lost 3 bases, and 17 bases lay in between. Germline values: CDR1 SGHAT, CDR2 FQNNGV. CDR3 amino acids: CASSLTETGTYYEQYF. CDR3 nucleotide sequence: TGTGCCAGCAGCTTAACCGAAACAGGGACCTACTACGAGCAGTACTTC.

This clonotype was recorded at least ten times. The CDR3 DNA is TGCGCCAGCAGCTCGCGCAGAGGCGGAACTGAAGCTTTCTTT. Translation gives CASSSRRGGTEAFF. This chain connects TRBV5-1 to TRBJ1-1; D call uncertain. V was cut by 3 bases and J by 5 bases, with 14 bases left in between. Germline values: CDR1 SGHRS, CDR2 YFSETQ. The CDR3 extends over 14 amino acids.

Regarding this clonotype: This may arise from a read error, as a much more abundant clone is one base away. CDR3 amino acids: CASSLDGWEQFF. Here the CDR3 DNA reads TGTGCCAGCAGCTTAGACGGATGGGAGCAGTTCTTC. This chain uses TRBV11-2 with TRBJ2-1; D is ambiguous. The V and J ends lost 0 bases and 10 bases respectively, with 7 bases between them. Germline V gene data show CDR1 as SGHAT and CDR2 as FQNNGV. The CDR3 totals 12 residues.

This clonotype has at least ten counts. V is TRBV29-1 and J is TRBJ2-2; no definite D call. Germline-derived CDR1 and CDR2 are SQVTM and ANQGSEA. V lost 4 bases, J lost 0 bases, and 15 bases lay in between. The CDR3 extends over 16 amino acids. The DNA of the CDR3 is TGCAGCGTTGCAGGCCAGGCACCCCCGAACACCGGGGAGCTGTTTTTT. This sequence encodes CSVAGQAPPNTGELFF.

The V call is TRBV11-3, the J call TRBJ2-7; 11 positions agree with TRBD2. The CDR3 covers 21 residues. CDR1 and CDR2 from the germline V gene are SGHNT and YENEEA. Trimming cost V 2 bases and J 2 bases; bases outside gene matches: 20. CDR3 in DNA: TGTGCCAGCAGCTTATTTCCGACTGTGGTAGCGGGAGGGCCTATGACCTACGAGCAGTACTTC. This sequence encodes CASSLFPTVVAGGPMTYEQYF.

The chain is built from TRBV28 and TRBJ1-4, with D tentatively TRBD1 (6 bases). The length of the CDR3 is 15 residues. V shed 6 bases and J shed 7 bases, with 18 bases lying between them. CDR1 is MDHEN, CDR2 SYDVKM, per germline. The chain's CDR3 is CASSEPQGTVEKLFF. CDR3 bases: TGTGCCAGCAGCGAACCCCAGGGGACCGTTGAAAAACTGTTTTTT.